This T cell receptor beta chain was identified in a study of blood T cell repertoires in COVID-19 (TCRdb year 2020). About the study as a whole: The collaborator samples originated in the United States, Italy and Spain and spanned the acute and convalescent phases of COVID-19. Deeply sampled blood TCRbeta repertoires from subjects exposed to, actively infected with, or recovered from COVID-19 were included in the dataset. HLA class I and class II types, where available, came from metadata supplied by the sample provider rather than from assay-based typing. The samples were drawn from the first 160 participants of the ongoing ImmuneRACE study and from 950 to 1,500 subjects provided by 6 global collaborators. Sample metadata almost always included a de-identified subject ID, COVID-19 status, age in years and sex. The prospective study material was composed of cDNA or gDNA derived from T cells, B-cell-depleted T cells, or PBMCs. A freely available public database, intended as a resource for researchers studying the immune response to SARS-CoV-2, is where the repertoires were released. What the authors observed across the whole study: Clinical and demographic metadata were provided uncurated, with the amount varying by source and participant.

Enrolling through a virtual design, the prospective study's participants ranged in age from about 18 to 89 years and lived across approximately 25 United States geographic areas. In the prospective study, participants were assigned to cohorts based on the clinical history participants reported in a screening survey and a study questionnaire. ImmuneRACE Cohort 3 recovered participants were defined by two consecutive negative NP/OP PCR tests, healthcare professional clearance, or symptom resolution. In the prospective study, whole blood, serum and a nasopharyngeal or oropharyngeal swab were collected from each participant by mobile phlebotomists. Prospective study participants could optionally give additional blood draws and questionnaires over an approximately two-month period. Before DNA extraction, prospective study blood samples were shipped either frozen or at room temperature. CDR1 and CDR2 were assigned from the germline V gene as SGDLS and YYNGEE. Trimming at the junction amounts to 0 bases on V and 0 bases on J, and the germline ends lie 12 bases apart. From the cysteine through the phenylalanine, the CDR3 covers 16 amino acids. The entry retains the CDR3 DNA only, 48 bases that are in frame from base 1.

As concerns this clone: This clone's antigen is unknown. Per-base quality was not reported, and no clone a single base away is much larger than it.

The immunoSEQ Assay, a bias-controlled multiplex PCR, was used to amplify TCRbeta CDR3 regions from genomic DNA. For the original study's pipeline: The number of nucleated cells in each sample was estimated from the amplification of reference gene primers within the assay. To quantify the absolute abundance of each unique TCRbeta CDR3 rearrangement, sequence reads were collapsed and filtered. For each sample, productive Simpson clonality was calculated as the square root of Simpson's diversity index across productive rearrangements. TCRdb mirrors the immuneACCESS table, restricted to in-frame sequences. Some clones are absent from its copies; in checked studies, under half trace to an unresolved V gene, and the reason for the others is unknown. V and J calls and clone size follow that table, whereas D and trimming were derived from the DNA. Recorded for this sample are over 200,000 clones; around four fifths of them occurred a single time. Approximately 16% of the sample belongs to the ten largest clones.

This sequence was found in a middle-aged man who had recovered from COVID-19. This receptor chain uses TRBV9 and TRBJ1-2; matching of 6 bases hints at TRBD1 as the D gene. Sequencing was performed on PBMCs or T cells enriched from blood (not recorded which). The DNA reads as follows: TGTGCCAGCAGCGTAGGCCAGGGGATAGCTAACTATGGCTACACCTTC. The translation is CASSVGQGIANYGYTF.